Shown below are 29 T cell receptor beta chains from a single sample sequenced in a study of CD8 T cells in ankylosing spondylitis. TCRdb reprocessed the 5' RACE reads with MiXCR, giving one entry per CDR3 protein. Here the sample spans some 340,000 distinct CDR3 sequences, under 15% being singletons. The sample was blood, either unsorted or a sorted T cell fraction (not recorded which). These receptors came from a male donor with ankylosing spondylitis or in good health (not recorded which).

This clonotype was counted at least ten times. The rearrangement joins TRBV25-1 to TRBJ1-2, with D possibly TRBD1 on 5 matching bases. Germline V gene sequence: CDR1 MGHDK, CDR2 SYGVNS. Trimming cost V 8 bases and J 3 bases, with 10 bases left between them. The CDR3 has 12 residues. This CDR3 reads CASLGDDYGYTF. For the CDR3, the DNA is TGTGCCAGCCTGGGGGATGACTATGGCTACACCTTC.

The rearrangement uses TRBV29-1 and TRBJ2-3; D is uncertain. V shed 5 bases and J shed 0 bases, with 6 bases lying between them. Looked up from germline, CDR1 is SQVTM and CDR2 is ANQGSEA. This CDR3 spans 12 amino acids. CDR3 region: CSVLESTDTQYF. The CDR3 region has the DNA TGCAGCGTTTTAGAAAGCACAGATACGCAGTATTTT.

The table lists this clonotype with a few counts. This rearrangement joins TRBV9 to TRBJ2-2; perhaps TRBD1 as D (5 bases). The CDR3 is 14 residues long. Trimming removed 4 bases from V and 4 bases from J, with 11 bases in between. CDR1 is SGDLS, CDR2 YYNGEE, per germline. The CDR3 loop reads CASSSYQGTGELFF. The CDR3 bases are TGTGCCAGCAGCTCCTACCAGGGCACCGGGGAGCTGTTTTTT.

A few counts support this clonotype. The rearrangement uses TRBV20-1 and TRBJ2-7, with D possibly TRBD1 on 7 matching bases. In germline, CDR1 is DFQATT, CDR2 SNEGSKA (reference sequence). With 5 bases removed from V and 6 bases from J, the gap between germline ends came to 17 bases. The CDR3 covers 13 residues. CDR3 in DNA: TGCAGTGCTGGGGCTCGACAGGGACTCGAGCAGTACTTC. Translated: CSAGARQGLEQYF.

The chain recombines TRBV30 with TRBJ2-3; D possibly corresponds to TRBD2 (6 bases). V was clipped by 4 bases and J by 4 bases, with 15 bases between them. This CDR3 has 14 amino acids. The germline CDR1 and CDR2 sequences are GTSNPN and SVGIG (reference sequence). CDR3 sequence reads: CAWTVGGEADTQYF. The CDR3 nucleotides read TGTGCCTGGACCGTGGGCGGGGAGGCAGATACGCAGTATTTT.

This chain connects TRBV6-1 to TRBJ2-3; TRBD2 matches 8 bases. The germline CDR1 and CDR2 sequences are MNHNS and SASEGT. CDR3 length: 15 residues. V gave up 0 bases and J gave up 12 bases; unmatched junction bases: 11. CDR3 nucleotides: TGTGCCAGCAGTGAAGCCGGGAGGAGCGGGAGCATCCAGTATTTT. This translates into CASSEAGRSGSIQYF.

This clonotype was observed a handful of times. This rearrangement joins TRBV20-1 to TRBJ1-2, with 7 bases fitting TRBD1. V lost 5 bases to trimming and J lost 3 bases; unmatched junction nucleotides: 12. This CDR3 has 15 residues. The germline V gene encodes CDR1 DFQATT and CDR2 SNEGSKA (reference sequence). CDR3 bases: TGCAGTGCTGTATACACAGGGGAAAAACACTATGGCTACACCTTC. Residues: CSAVYTGEKHYGYTF.

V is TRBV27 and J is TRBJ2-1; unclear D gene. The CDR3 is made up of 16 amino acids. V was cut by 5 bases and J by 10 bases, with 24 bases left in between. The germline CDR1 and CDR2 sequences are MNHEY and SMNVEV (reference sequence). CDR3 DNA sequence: TGTGCCAGCAGTCCTCTGTCAGAAATCCTGGCCCGGGAGCAGTTCTTC. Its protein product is CASSPLSEILAREQFF.

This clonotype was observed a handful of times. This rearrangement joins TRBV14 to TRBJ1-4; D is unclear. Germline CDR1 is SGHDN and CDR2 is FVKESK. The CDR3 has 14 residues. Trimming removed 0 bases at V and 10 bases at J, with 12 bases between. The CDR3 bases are TGTGCCAGCAGCCAAGAAGTCCCCGGGTCAAAACTGTTTTTT. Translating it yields CASSQEVPGSKLFF.

The CDR3 DNA is TGTGCCAGCAGTAGGACAGGGGACAAGACCCAGTACTTC. Its protein product is CASSRTGDKTQYF. The V and J genes are TRBV2 and TRBJ2-5, with 9 bases fitting TRBD1. Trimming cost V 5 bases and J 6 bases; bases outside gene matches: 4. The CDR3 extends over 13 amino acids. The germline V gene has CDR1 SNHLY and CDR2 FYNNEI. The whole variable domain, filled in from reference TRBV2 and TRBJ2-5, reads EPEVTQTPSHQVTQMGQEVILRCVPISNHLYFYWYRQILGQKVEFLVSFYNNEISEKSEIFDDQFSVERPDGSNFTLKIRSTKLEDSAMYFCASSRTGDKTQYFGPGTRLLVL.

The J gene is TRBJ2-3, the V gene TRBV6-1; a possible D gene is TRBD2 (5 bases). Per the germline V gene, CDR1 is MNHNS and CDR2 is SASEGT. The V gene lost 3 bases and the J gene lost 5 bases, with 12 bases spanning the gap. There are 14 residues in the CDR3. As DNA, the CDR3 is TGTGCCAGCAGTGAGACGGAACGGGGAGATACGCAGTATTTT. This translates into CASSETERGDTQYF.

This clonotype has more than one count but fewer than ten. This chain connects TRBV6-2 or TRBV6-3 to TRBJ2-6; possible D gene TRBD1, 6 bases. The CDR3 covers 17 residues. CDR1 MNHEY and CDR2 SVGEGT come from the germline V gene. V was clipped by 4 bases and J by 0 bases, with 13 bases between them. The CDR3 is CASSFGQHSSGANVLTF. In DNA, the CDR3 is TGTGCCAGCAGTTTCGGACAGCACAGCTCTGGGGCCAACGTCCTGACTTTC.

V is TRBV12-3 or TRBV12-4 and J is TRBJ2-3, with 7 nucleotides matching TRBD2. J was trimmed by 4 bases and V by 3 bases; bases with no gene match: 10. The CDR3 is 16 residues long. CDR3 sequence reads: CASSLGLAVSSDTQYF. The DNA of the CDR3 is TGTGCCAGCAGTTTGGGTCTAGCGGTTAGCTCAGATACGCAGTATTTT.

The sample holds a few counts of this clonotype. The CDR3 nucleotides read TGTGCCAGCAGTTTATGGGGTCAGGGGCCCCAGCATTTT. This encodes CASSLWGQGPQHF. V is TRBV12-3 or TRBV12-4 and J is TRBJ1-5, with a weak D call TRBD1 (5 bases). This CDR3 has 13 amino acids. V was clipped by 2 bases and J by 9 bases, with 11 bases between them.

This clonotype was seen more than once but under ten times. CDR3 residues: CAIGLAGNNEQFF. As DNA, the CDR3 is TGTGCCATCGGACTAGCGGGGAACAATGAGCAGTTCTTC. V is TRBV10-3 and J is TRBJ2-1; 12 nucleotides match TRBD2. Germline-derived CDR1 and CDR2 are ENHRY and SYGVKD. This CDR3 comprises 13 residues. Trimming removed 8 bases from V and 5 bases from J; junction bases left unmatched: 1.

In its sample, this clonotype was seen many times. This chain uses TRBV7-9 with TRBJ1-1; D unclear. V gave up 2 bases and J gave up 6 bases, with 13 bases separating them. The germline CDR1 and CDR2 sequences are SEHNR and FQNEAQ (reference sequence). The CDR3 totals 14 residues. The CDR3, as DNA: TGTGCCAGCAGCTTAACAGATCCTTACCCTGAAGCTTTCTTT. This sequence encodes CASSLTDPYPEAFF.

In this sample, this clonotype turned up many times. As DNA, the CDR3 is TGTGCCAGCAGGCCCCTAAATGAGCAGTTCTTC. Amino acids: CASRPLNEQFF. The gene calls are TRBV2 and TRBJ2-1; no reliable D call. The CDR3 has 11 residues. Looked up from germline, CDR1 is SNHLY and CDR2 is FYNNEI. V lost 6 bases, J lost 7 bases, and 7 bases lay in between.

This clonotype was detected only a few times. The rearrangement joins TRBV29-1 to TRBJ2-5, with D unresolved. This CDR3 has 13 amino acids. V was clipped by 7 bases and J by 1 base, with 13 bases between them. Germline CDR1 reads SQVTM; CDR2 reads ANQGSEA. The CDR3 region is CSGRHHFQETQYF. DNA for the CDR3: TGCAGCGGCCGACACCATTTCCAAGAGACCCAGTACTTC.

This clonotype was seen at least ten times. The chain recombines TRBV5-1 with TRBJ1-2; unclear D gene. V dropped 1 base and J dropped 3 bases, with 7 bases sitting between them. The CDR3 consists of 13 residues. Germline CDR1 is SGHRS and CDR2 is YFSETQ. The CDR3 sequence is CASSLSQDYGYTF. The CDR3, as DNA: TGCGCCAGCAGCTTGAGCCAGGACTATGGCTACACCTTC. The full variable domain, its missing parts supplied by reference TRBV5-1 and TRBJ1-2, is KAGVTQTPRYLIKTRGQQVTLSCSPISGHRSVSWYQQTPGQGLQFLFEYFSETQRNKGNFPGRFSGRQFSNSRSEMNVSTLELGDSALYLCASSLSQDYGYTFGSGTRLTVV.

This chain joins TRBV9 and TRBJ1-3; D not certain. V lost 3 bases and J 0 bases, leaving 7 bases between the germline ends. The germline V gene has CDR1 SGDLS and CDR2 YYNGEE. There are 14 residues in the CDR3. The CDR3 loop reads CASSAISSGNTIYF. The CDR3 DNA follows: TGTGCCAGCAGCGCCATTTCCTCTGGAAACACCATATATTTT.

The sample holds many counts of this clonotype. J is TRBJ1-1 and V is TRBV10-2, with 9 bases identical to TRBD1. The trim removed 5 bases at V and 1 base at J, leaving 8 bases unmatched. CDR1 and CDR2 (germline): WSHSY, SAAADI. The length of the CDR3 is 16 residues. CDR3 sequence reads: CASSRAQGAKNTEAFF. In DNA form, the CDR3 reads TGCGCCAGCAGTAGGGCACAGGGGGCAAAGAACACTGAAGCTTTCTTT.

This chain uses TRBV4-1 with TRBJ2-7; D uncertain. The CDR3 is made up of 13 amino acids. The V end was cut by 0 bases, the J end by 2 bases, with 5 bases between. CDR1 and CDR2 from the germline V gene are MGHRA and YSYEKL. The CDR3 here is CASSQDNAYEQYF. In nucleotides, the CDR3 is TGCGCCAGCAGCCAAGACAACGCCTACGAGCAGTACTTC.

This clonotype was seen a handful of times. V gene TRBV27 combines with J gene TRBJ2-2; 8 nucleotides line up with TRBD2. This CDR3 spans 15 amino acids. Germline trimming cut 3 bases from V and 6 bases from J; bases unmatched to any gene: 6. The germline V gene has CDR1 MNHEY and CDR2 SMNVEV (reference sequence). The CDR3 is CASSFSGEGPGELFF. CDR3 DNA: TGTGCCAGCAGTTTTAGCGGGGAAGGGCCCGGGGAGCTGTTTTTT.

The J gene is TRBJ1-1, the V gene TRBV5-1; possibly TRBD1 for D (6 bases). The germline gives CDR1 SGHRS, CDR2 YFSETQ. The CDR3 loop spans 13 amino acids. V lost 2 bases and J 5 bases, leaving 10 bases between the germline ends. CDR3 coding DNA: TGCGCCAGCAGCTTTCGCAGGGGAACTGAAGCTTTCTTT. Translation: CASSFRRGTEAFF.

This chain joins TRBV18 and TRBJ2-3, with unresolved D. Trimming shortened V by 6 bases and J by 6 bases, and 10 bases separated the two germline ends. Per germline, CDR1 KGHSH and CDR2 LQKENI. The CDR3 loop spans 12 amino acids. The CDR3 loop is CASSPQADTQYF. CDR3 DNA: TGTGCCAGCTCTCCTCAGGCGGATACGCAGTATTTT.

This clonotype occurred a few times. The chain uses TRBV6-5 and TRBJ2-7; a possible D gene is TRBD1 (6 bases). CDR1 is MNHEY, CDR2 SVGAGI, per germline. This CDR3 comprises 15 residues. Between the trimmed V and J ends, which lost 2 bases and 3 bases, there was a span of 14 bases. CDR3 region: CASSYGGGRNYEQYF. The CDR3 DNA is TGTGCCAGCAGTTACGGTGGGGGCAGGAACTACGAGCAGTACTTC.

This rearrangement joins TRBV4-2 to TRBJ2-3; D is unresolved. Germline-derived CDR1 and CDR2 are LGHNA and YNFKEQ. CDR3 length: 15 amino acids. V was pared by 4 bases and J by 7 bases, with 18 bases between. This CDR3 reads CASSPSYGATNTQYF. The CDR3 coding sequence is TGTGCCAGCAGCCCCTCATACGGAGCAACAAATACGCAGTATTTT.

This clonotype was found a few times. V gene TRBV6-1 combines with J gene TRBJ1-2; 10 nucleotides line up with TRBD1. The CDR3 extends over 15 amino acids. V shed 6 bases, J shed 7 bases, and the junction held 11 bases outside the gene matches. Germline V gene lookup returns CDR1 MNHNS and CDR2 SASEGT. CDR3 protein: CASSLVGQGETGYTF. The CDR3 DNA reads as TGTGCCAGCAGCCTGGTAGGACAGGGGGAAACTGGCTACACCTTC.

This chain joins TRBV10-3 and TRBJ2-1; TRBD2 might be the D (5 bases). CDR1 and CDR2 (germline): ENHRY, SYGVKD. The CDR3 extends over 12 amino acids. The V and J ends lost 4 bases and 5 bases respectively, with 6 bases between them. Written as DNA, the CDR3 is TGTGCCATCAGTGGGGGAGACAATGAGCAGTTCTTC. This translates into CAISGGDNEQFF.